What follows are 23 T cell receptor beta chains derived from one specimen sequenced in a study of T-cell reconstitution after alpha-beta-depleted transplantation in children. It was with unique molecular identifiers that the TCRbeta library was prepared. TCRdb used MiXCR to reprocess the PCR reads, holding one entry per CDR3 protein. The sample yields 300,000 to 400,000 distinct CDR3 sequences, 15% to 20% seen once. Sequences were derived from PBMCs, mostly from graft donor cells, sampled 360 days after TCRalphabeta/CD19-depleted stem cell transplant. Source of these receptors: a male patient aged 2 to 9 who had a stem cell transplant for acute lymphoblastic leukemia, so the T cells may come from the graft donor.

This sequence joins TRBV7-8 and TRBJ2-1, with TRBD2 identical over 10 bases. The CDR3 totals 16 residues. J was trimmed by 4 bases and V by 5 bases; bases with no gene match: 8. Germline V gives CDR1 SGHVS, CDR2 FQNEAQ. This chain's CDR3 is CASSRRKAGGYNEQFF. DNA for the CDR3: TGTGCCAGCAGCCGAAGGAAAGCGGGAGGGTACAATGAGCAGTTCTTC.

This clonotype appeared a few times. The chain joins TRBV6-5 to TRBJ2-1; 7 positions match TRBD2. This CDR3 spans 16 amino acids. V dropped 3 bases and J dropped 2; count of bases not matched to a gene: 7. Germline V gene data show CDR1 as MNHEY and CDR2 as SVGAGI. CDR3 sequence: CASSYKAGGAYNEQFF. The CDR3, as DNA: TGTGCCAGCAGTTATAAAGCTGGGGGGGCCTACAATGAGCAGTTCTTC.

The CDR3 sequence is CASSLGAGDNEQYF. The DNA of the CDR3 is TGCGCCAGCAGCTTGGGGGCAGGGGACAACGAGCAGTACTTC. V and J are TRBV5-1 and TRBJ2-7, with TRBD1 as a possible D gene (6 bases). This CDR3 has 14 residues. Trimming left V 0 bases short and J 5 bases short, with 12 bases between. From germline, CDR1 is SGHRS and CDR2 YFSETQ. Full variable domain (outside the CDR3, taken from reference TRBV5-1 and TRBJ2-7): KAGVTQTPRYLIKTRGQQVTLSCSPISGHRSVSWYQQTPGQGLQFLFEYFSETQRNKGNFPGRFSGRQFSNSRSEMNVSTLELGDSALYLCASSLGAGDNEQYFGPGTRLTVT.

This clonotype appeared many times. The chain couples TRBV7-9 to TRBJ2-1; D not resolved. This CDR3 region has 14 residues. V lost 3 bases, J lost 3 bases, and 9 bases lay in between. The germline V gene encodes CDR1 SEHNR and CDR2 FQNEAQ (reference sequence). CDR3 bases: TGTGCCAGCAGCTTGACACGGATCTACAATGAGCAGTTCTTC. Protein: CASSLTRIYNEQFF.

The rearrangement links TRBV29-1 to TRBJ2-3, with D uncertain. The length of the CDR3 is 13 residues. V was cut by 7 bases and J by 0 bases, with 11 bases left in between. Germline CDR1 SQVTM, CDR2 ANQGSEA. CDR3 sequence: CSAFPDSTDTQYF. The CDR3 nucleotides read TGCAGCGCGTTCCCGGATAGCACAGATACGCAGTATTTT.

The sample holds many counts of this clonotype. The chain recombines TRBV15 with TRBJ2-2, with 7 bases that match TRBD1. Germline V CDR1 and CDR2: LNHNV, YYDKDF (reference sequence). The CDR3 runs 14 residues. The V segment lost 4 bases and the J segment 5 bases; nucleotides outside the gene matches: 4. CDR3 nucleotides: TGTGCCACCAGCATTGACAGGGTGACCGGGGAGCTGTTTTTT. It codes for CATSIDRVTGELFF. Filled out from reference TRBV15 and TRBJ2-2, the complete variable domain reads DAMVIQNPRYQVTQFGKPVTLSCSQTLNHNVMYWYQQKSSQAPKLLFHYYDKDFNNEADTPDNFQSRRPNTSFCFLDIRSPGLGDTAMYLCATSIDRVTGELFFGEGSRLTVL.

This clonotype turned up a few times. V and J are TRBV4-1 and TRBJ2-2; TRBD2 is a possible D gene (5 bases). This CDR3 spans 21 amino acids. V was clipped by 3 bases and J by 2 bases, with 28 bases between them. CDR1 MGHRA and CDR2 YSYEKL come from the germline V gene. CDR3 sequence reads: CASSQEPLRTRPFLNTGELFF. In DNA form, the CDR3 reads TGCGCCAGCAGCCAGGAGCCACTAAGGACTCGCCCCTTTCTTAACACCGGGGAGCTGTTTTTT.

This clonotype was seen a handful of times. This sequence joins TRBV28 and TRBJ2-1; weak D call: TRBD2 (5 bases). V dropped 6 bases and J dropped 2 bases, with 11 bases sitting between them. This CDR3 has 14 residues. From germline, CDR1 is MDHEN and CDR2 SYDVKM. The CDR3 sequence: CASSPAGTYNEQFF. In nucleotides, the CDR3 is TGTGCCAGCAGCCCCGCCGGGACCTACAATGAGCAGTTCTTC. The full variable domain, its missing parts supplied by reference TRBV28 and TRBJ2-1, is DVKVTQSSRYLVKRTGEKVFLECVQDMDHENMFWYRQDPGLGLRLIYFSYDVKMKEKGDIPEGYSVSREKKERFSLILESASTNQTSMYLCASSPAGTYNEQFFGPGTRLTVL.

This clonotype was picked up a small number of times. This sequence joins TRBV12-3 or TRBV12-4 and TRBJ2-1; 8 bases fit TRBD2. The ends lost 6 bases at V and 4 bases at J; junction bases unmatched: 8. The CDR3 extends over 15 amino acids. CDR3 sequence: CASRPTSGNYNEQFF. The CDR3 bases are TGTGCCAGCAGACCTACTAGCGGCAATTACAATGAGCAGTTCTTC.

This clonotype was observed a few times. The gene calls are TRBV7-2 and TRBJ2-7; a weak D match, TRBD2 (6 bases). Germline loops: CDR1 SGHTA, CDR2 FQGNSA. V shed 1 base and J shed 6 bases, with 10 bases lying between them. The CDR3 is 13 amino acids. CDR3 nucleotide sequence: TGTGCCAGCAGCTTAGAACTAGCTGGCGAGCAGTACTTC. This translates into CASSLELAGEQYF.

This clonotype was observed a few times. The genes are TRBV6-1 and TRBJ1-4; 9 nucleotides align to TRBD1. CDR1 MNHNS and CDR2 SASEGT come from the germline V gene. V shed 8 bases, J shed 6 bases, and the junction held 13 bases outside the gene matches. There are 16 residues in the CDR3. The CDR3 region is CASYSLQGAPDEKLFF. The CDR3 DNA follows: TGTGCCAGCTACTCATTACAGGGGGCGCCTGATGAAAAACTGTTTTTT.

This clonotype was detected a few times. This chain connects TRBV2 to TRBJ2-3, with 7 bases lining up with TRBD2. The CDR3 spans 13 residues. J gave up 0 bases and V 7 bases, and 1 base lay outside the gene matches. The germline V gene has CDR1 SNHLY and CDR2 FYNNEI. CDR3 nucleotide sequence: TGTGCCAGCACGGGAGGTAGCACAGATACGCAGTATTTT. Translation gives CASTGGSTDTQYF.

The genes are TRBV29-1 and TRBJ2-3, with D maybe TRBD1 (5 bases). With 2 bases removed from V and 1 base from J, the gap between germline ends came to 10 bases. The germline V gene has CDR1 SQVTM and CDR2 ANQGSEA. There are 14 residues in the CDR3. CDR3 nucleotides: TGCAGCGTTGAACAGGGCTGGGGCACAGATACGCAGTATTTT. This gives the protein CSVEQGWGTDTQYF.

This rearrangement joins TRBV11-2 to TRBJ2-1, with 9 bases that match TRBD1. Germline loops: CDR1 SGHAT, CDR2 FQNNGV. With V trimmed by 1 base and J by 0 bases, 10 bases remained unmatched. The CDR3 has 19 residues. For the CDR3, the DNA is TGTGCCAGCAGCTTAGGGGGTTGGGGACAGGGTAGCTCCTACAATGAGCAGTTCTTC. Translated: CASSLGGWGQGSSYNEQFF.

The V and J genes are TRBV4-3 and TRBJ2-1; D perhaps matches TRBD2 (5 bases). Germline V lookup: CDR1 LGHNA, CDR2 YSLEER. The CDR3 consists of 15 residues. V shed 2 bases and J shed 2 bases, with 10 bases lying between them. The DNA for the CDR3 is TGCGCCAGCAGCCAACTGGACTCGACCTACAATGAGCAGTTCTTC. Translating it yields CASSQLDSTYNEQFF.

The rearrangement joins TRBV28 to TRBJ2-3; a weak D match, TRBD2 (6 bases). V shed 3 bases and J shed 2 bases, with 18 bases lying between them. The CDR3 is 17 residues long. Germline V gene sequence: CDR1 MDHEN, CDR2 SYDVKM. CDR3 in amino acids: CASSFPGVIFATDTQYF. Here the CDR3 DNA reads TGTGCCAGCAGTTTTCCGGGGGTCATATTCGCCACAGATACGCAGTATTTT.

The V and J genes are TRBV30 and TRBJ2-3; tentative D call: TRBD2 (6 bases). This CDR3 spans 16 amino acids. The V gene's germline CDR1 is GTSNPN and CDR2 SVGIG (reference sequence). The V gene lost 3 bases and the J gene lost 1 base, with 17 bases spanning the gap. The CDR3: CAWRREAAGRTDTQYF. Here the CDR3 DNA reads TGTGCCTGGAGGCGAGAGGCGGCGGGACGCACAGATACGCAGTATTTT.

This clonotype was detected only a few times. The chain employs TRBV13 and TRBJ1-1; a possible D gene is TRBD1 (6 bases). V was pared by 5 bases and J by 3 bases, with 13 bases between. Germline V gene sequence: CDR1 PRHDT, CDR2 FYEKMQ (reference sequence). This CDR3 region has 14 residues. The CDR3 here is CASSPKTGYTEAFF. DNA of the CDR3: TGTGCCAGCAGCCCAAAAACAGGGTACACTGAAGCTTTCTTT.

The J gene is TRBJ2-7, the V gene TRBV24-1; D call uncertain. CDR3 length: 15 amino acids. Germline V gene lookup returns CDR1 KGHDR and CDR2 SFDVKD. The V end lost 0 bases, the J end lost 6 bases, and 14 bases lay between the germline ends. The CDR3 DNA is TGTGCCACCAGTGATTTGGTTCCCCTTCCGTCCGAGCAGTACTTC. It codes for CATSDLVPLPSEQYF.

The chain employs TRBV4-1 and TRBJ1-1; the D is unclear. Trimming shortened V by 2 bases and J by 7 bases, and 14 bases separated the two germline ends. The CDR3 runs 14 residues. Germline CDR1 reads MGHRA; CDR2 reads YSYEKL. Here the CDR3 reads CASSQMRGAGEAFF. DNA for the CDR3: TGCGCCAGCAGCCAAATGCGGGGTGCAGGTGAAGCTTTCTTT.

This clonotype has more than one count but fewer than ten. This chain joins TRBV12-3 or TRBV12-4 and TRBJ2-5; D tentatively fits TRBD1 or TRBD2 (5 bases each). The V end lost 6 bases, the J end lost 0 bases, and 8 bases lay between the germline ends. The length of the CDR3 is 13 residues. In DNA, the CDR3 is TGTGCCAGCAGAGCGGACAACCAAGAGACCCAGTACTTC. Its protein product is CASRADNQETQYF.

Written as DNA, the CDR3 is TGCGCCAGCAGCCAAGAGTCAGTCAGGGGGGTTAACTATGGCTACACCTTC. Protein product: CASSQESVRGVNYGYTF. The V gene is TRBV4-3, the J gene TRBJ1-2, with 7 bases that match TRBD1. The CDR3 loop spans 17 amino acids. J was trimmed by 1 base and V by 0 bases; bases with no gene match: 8. Germline CDR1 is LGHNA and CDR2 is YSLEER.

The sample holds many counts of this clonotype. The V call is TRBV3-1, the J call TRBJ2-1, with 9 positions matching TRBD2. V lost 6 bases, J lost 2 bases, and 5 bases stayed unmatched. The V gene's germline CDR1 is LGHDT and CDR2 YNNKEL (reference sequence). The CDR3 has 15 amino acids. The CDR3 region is CASSRTSATYNEQFF. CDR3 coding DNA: TGTGCCAGCAGTCGGACTAGCGCGACCTACAATGAGCAGTTCTTC.